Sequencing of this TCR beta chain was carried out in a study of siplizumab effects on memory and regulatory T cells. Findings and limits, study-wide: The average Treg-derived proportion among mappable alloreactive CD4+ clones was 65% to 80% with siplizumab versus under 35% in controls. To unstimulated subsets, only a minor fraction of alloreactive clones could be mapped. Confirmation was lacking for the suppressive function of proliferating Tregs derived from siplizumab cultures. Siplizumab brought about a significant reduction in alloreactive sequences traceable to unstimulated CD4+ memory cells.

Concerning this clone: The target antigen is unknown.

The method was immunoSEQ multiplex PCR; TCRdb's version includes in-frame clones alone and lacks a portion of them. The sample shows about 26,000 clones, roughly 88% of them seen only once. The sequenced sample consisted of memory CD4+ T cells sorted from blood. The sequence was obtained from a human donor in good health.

The CDR3 DNA follows: TGTGCCAGCAGTTTATTCGGACAGAACTATGGCTACACCTTC. This translates into CASSLFGQNYGYTF. The chain couples TRBV27 to TRBJ1-2; D may be TRBD1 (6 bases). This CDR3 spans 14 amino acids. Trimming removed 1 base from V and 2 bases from J, with 8 bases in between. The germline CDR1 and CDR2 sequences are MNHEY and SMNVEV (reference sequence).